The entry that follows covers one T cell receptor beta chain sequence. The sample comes from a study of T cell responses to AZD1222 COVID-19 vaccine. Study summary: Second-dose schedules of about 4 or about 12 weeks were combined.

TCRdb's copy holds only in-frame clones and misses some; the assay was immunoSEQ multiplex PCR. The sample shows roughly 150,000 clones, roughly 90% of them seen only once. Sequenced here: peripheral blood, sampled on day 0 of AZD1222 vaccination. The receptor was isolated from an adult in good health.

CDR3: CASSLNGKAFF. The CDR3 region has the DNA TGTGCCAGCAGCTTAAACGGGAAAGCTTTCTTT. The V call is TRBV7-9, the J call TRBJ1-1, with D uncertain. The germline gives CDR1 SEHNR, CDR2 FQNEAQ (reference sequence). V was pared by 2 bases and J by 9 bases, with 7 bases between. The CDR3 is made up of 11 amino acids.